The 8 T cell receptor beta chains below were found in one sample sequenced in a study of T cells after yellow fever vaccination. TCRdb re-called the 5' RACE reads through MiXCR, storing one row per CDR3 protein. The sample has more than 300,000 distinct CDR3 sequences; about 10% are singletons. The sample consisted of CD4+ T cells sorted from PBMCs, taken 45 days after the yellow fever booster vaccination. These receptors were taken from a man younger than 35 who received the YFV17D yellow fever vaccine.

V is TRBV7-9 and J is TRBJ2-3; D is ambiguous. The V gene lost 1 base and the J gene lost 0 bases, with 11 bases spanning the gap. Per germline, CDR1 SEHNR and CDR2 FQNEAQ (reference sequence). This CDR3 is built from 16 residues. This CDR3 reads CASSLGVYPSTDTQYF. The CDR3, as DNA: TGTGCCAGCAGCTTAGGAGTTTACCCTAGCACAGATACGCAGTATTTT.

This clonotype was seen a handful of times. J is TRBJ1-1 and V is TRBV2; D call uncertain. The V end lost 7 bases, the J end lost 1 base, and 10 bases lay between the germline ends. Germline V CDR1 and CDR2: SNHLY, FYNNEI. CDR3 length: 13 amino acids. The CDR3: CASKSEGNTEAFF. In DNA form, the CDR3 reads TGTGCCAGCAAGTCTGAGGGGAACACTGAAGCTTTCTTT.

The DNA for the CDR3 is TGTGCCAGCAGCTACCAGGGGACCATGAACACTGAAGCTTTCTTT. Protein: CASSYQGTMNTEAFF. V gene TRBV7-9 combines with J gene TRBJ1-1, with D perhaps matching TRBD1 (6 bases). This CDR3 has 15 amino acids. V lost 4 bases, J lost 0 bases, and 12 bases lay in between. The V gene's germline CDR1 is SEHNR and CDR2 FQNEAQ (reference sequence). Filled out from reference TRBV7-9 and TRBJ1-1, the complete variable domain reads DTGVSQNPRHKITKRGQNVTFRCDPISEHNRLYWYRQTLGQGPEFLTYFQNEAQLEKSRLLSDRFSAERPKGSFSTLEIQRTEQGDSAMYLCASSYQGTMNTEAFFGQGTRLTVV.

This chain links TRBV6-6 with TRBJ1-2, with D maybe TRBD1 (5 bases). The CDR3 sequence is 12 residues long. V gave up 7 bases and J gave up 3 bases, with 9 bases separating them. Germline V gene sequence: CDR1 MNHNY, CDR2 SVGAGI (reference sequence). The CDR3 spells CASTPRDYGYTF. In DNA form, the CDR3 reads TGTGCCAGCACCCCCAGGGACTATGGCTACACCTTC.

This clonotype was picked up a small number of times. This chain links TRBV10-3 with TRBJ1-6; 7 nucleotides line up with TRBD1. With 6 bases clipped from V and 9 bases from J, the junction kept 8 bases outside the gene matches. Germline assignment: CDR1 ENHRY and CDR2 SYGVKD. CDR3 length: 14 residues. The CDR3 is CAIRTGTDGSPLHF. The CDR3, as DNA: TGTGCCATCAGGACCGGGACAGATGGTTCACCCCTCCACTTT.

This clonotype was detected many times. This chain uses TRBV20-1 with TRBJ1-4; the match to TRBD1 covers 8 bases. CDR1 and CDR2 from the germline V gene are DFQATT and SNEGSKA (reference sequence). V shed 1 base and J 10 bases; nucleotides not matched to a gene: 11. The CDR3 has 15 residues. DNA for the CDR3: TGCAGTGCTAGAGCCTACAGGGGGGAAAGTGGAAAACTGTTTTTT. Residues: CSARAYRGESGKLFF.

This clonotype showed up just a few times. The V gene is TRBV19, the J gene TRBJ2-2; D not certain. Germline V lookup: CDR1 LNHDA, CDR2 SQIVND (reference sequence). The CDR3 covers 13 residues. The V end was cut by 7 bases, the J end by 0 bases, with 6 bases between. CDR3 region: CASKKPNTGELFF. The CDR3 nucleotides read TGTGCCAGTAAGAAACCGAACACCGGGGAGCTGTTTTTT.

The chain couples TRBV10-3 to TRBJ2-3; the match to TRBD2 covers 8 bases. This CDR3 has 15 residues. Germline assignment: CDR1 ENHRY and CDR2 SYGVKD. After removal of 7 bases from V and 3 bases from J, the junction contained 9 bases not matched to a gene. DNA of the CDR3: TGTGCCATCAATCCGAATGCGGGGGGAACAGATACGCAGTATTTT. Residues: CAINPNAGGTDTQYF.